This TCR beta chain was observed in a study of human thymus T cells. This CDR3 contains 20 residues. The V end lost 0 bases, the J end lost 0 bases, and 21 bases lay between the germline ends. This clone was recorded once. Its target is not known. During corrective heart surgery, resections were taken, and the thymus tissue came from them. Corrective surgery for congenital heart defects was being performed on the healthy Finnish infants who served as donors. Points from the study as a whole: Thymic and blood repertoires showed apparently biased V and J gene usage. Highly overlapping thymic repertoires in unrelated individuals were reported by related research.

The data were produced by immunoSEQ multiplex PCR, yet TCRdb's version contains in-frame clones alone and is incomplete. The table lists more than 70,000 clones, nearly 98% of them singletons, with roughly 0.03% in the top ten. Sequences were obtained from thymus tissue. The clonotype comes from a boy younger than two with a congenital heart defect but otherwise immunologically healthy. This chain uses TRBV23-1 with TRBJ1-3; D not resolved. TRBV23-1 is placed among ORFs of uncertain function. DNA for the CDR3: TGCGCCAGCAGTCAATCGAGGTCGCGGCAGCCAAGCTGCTCTGGAAACACCATATATTTT. Protein product: CASSQSRSRQPSCSGNTIYF.